Listed here is a single T cell receptor beta chain. This clone was seen just once. The target of this receptor is not known. Per-nucleotide qualities are absent, and no much larger clonotype sits a single base away. The record originates from a study of a mutant IDH1 vaccine in newly diagnosed glioma (dated by TCRdb to about 2021). Regarding the research as a whole: Vaccination began 4-6 weeks after radiotherapy alone, or alongside temozolomide cycles in the chemotherapy-containing groups. Peripheral blood was drawn at six visits: V03 (baseline), V05, V07, V10, V12 and V13. The week-35 safety follow-up took place at visit V12, and the week-47 end of study took place at visit V13. Prior to enrollment, patients had been given standard therapy consisting of radiotherapy alone, temozolomide alone, or radiochemotherapy with temozolomide, with the combination given to most patients. Of the approximately 35 treated patients, around 62% were male and approximately 38% were female, and a mean age of approximately 40 years was recorded. For exploratory analyses, longitudinal TCRB deep sequencing was carried out in roughly 23 treated patients wherever samples were available. Beyond this particular receptor, the publication reports: Immune responses induced by the vaccine were seen in over 80% of patients across multiple MHC alleles. Pseudoprogression appeared unrelated to alterations in the top peripheral T cell clonotypes detected by TCRB sequencing. Selection of PBMC samples for TCRB deep sequencing was based on availability. According to the authors, sample limitations meant that analyses of patient blood samples could not be reproduced.

The library was made by the immunoSEQ multiplex PCR assay. Following the manufacturer's protocol, the hsTCRB Kit was used to amplify rearranged TCR beta chain sequences. Sequencing of TCRB libraries was carried out on an Illumina MiSeq. The study's own analysis went as follows. The proprietary platform of the kit vendor was used for demultiplexing, trimming and gene mapping. What TCRdb holds here is the immuneACCESS table cut down to in-frame rearrangements. Part of the clones is not present; checked against another copy, under half of the missing clones reflect an unresolved V gene, and the others are unexplained. The V and J calls and clone size are taken from that table; D and trimming were inferred from the DNA. The sample contains tens of thousands of clones, less than 90% of them found a single time. About 3.2% of the sample belongs to the ten largest clones. The sample's time point label is to be understood as: week 47, end of study. Each vaccine dose was 300 ug of a 20-mer mutant IDH1 peptide in Montanide, given subcutaneously with topical imiquimod. Patients were given eight vaccinations, in weeks 1, 3, 5, 7, 11, 15, 19 and 23, which matched visits V03 through V10. All donors had newly diagnosed IDH1-mutant astrocytomas of WHO grade 3 or 4 that showed loss of nuclear ATRX. The samples were drawn from NOA16, a multicentre, single-arm, open-label phase I trial in Germany that tested a mutant IDH1 peptide vaccine in humans for the first time. The DNeasy Blood and Tissue Kit was used to extract genomic DNA from EDTA blood for TCRB sequencing.

Looking up the germline V gene (reference sequence) yields CDR1 MNHNY and CDR2 SVGAGI. Trimming accounts for 5 bases at V and 5 bases at J, while the number of junction bases matched to no gene is 5. The CDR3 goes from the cysteine to the phenylalanine over 13 residues. The only DNA kept is the CDR3, 39 bases in frame from the first base. This chain is built from TRBV6-6 and TRBJ2-5, and TRBD1 matches 7 of the central bases. This clonotype was obtained from a woman between 45 and 60 years old with glioma. Sequenced here: PBMCs, sampled from a glioma patient whose treatment included an IDH1 peptide vaccine. The CDR3 is CASSPGTDETQYF. The DNA sequence follows: TGTGCCAGCAGTCCCGGGACAGATGAGACCCAGTACTTC.